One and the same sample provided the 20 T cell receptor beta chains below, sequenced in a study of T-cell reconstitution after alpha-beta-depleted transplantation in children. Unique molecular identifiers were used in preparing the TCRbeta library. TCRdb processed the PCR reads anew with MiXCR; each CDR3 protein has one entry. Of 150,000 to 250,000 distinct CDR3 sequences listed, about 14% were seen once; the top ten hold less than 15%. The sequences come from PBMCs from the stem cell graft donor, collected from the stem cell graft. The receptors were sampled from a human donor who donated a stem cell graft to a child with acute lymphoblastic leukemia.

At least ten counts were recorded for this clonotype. The CDR3 loop is CASSPDDEQYF. The CDR3 nucleotides are TGCGCCAGCAGCCCCGATGACGAGCAGTACTTC. The V and J genes are TRBV10-2 and TRBJ2-7; D is unresolved. Germline CDR1 WSHSY, CDR2 SAAADI. The CDR3 runs 11 residues. Trimming removed 6 bases from V and 5 bases from J, with 8 bases in between.

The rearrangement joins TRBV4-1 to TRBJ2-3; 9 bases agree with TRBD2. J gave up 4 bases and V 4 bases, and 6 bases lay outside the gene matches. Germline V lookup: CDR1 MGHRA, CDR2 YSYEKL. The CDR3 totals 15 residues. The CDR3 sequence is CASSLWRTSADTQYF. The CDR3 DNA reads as TGCGCCAGCAGCCTATGGAGGACTAGCGCAGATACGCAGTATTTT.

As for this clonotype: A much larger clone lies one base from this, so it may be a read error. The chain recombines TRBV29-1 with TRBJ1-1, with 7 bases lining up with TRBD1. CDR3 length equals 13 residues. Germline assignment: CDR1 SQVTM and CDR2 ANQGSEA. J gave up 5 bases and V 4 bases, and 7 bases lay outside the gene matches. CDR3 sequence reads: CSVAARGFTEAFF. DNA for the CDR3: TGCAGCGTTGCGGCCAGGGGGTTTACTGAAGCTTTCTTT.

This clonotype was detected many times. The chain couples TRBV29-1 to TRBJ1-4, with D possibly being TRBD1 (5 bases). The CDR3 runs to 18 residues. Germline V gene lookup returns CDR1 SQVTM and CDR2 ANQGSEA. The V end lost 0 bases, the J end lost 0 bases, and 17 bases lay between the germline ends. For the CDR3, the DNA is TGCAGCGTTGAAGATCTTCGAGACAGACGATCAACTAATGAAAAACTGTTTTTT. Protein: CSVEDLRDRRSTNEKLFF. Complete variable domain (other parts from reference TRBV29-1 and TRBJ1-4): SAVISQKPSRDICQRGTSLTIQCQVDSQVTMMFWYRQQPGQSLTLIATANQGSEATYESGFVIDKFPISRPNLTFSTLTVSNMSPEDSSIYLCSVEDLRDRRSTNEKLFFGSGTQLSVL.

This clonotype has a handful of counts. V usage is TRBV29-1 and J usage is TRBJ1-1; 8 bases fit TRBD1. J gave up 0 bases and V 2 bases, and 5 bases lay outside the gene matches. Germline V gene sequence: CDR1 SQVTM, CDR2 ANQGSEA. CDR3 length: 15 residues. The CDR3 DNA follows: TGCAGCGTTGAACGGACAGGGAATATGAACACTGAAGCTTTCTTT. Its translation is CSVERTGNMNTEAFF. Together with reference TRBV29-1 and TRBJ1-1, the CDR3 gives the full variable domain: SAVISQKPSRDICQRGTSLTIQCQVDSQVTMMFWYRQQPGQSLTLIATANQGSEATYESGFVIDKFPISRPNLTFSTLTVSNMSPEDSSIYLCSVERTGNMNTEAFFGQGTRLTVV.

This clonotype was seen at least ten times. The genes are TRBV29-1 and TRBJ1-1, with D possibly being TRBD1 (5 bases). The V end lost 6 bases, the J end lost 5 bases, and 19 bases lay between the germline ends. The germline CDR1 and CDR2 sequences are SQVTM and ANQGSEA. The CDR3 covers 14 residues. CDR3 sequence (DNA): TGCAGCGTGGCCGCTCGGGGGGAGGGAACTGAAGCTTTCTTT. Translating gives CSVAARGEGTEAFF.

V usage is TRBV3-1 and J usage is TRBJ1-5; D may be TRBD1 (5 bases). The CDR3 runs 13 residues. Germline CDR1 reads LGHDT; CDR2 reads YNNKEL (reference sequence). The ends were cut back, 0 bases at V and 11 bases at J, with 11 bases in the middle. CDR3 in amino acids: CASSQDGGFTQHF. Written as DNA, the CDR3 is TGTGCCAGCAGCCAAGATGGGGGGTTTACCCAGCATTTT. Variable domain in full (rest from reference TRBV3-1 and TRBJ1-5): DTAVSQTPKYLVTQMGNDKSIKCEQNLGHDTMYWYKQDSKKFLKIMFSYNNKELIINETVPNRFSPKSPDKAHLNLHINSLELGDSAVYFCASSQDGGFTQHFGDGTRLSIL.

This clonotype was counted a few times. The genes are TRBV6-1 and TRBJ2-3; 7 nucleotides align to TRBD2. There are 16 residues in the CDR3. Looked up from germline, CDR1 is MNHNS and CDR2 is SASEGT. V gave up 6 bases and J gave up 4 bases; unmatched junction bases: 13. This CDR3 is CASSRVGGSAADTQYF. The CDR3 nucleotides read TGTGCCAGCAGCAGGGTTGGCGGGAGCGCCGCAGATACGCAGTATTTT.

The CDR3 region is CASSTGGDLNTEAFF. The CDR3 region has the DNA TGTGCCAGCAGTACCGGGGGGGATCTGAACACTGAAGCTTTCTTT. The chain uses TRBV12-3 or TRBV12-4 and TRBJ1-1, with TRBD1 as a possible D gene (5 bases). V was pared by 5 bases and J by 0 bases, with 13 bases between. The CDR3 has 15 amino acids.

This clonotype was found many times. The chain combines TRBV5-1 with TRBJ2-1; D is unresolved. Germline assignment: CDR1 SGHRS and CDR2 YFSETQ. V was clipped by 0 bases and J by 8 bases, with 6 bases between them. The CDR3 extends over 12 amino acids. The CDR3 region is CASSLAAYEQFF. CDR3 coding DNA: TGCGCCAGCAGCTTGGCCGCCTATGAGCAGTTCTTC.

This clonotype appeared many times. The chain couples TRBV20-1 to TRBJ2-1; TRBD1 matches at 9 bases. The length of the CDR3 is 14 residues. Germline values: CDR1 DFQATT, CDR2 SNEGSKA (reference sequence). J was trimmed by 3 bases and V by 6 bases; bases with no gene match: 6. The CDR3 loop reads CSASDRGYYNEQFF. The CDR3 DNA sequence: TGCAGTGCGAGCGACAGGGGGTACTACAATGAGCAGTTCTTC.

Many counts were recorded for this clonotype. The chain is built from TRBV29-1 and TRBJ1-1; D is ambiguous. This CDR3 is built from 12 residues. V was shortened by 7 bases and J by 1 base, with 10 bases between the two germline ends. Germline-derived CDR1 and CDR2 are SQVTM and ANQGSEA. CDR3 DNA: TGCAGCGCCAAGGACCAGAACACTGAAGCTTTCTTT. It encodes CSAKDQNTEAFF.

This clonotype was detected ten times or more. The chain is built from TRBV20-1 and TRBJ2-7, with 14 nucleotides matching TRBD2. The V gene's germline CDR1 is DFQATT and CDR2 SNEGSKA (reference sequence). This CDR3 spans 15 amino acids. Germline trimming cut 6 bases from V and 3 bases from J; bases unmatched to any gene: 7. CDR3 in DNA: TGCAGTGCCCCGGGACTAGCGGGAGACCTCTACGAGCAGTACTTC. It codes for CSAPGLAGDLYEQYF.

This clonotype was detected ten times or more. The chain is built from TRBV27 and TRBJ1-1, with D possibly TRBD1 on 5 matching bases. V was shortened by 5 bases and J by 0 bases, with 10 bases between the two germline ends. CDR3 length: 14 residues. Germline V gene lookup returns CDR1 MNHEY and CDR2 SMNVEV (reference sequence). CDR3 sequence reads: CASSGDGVNTEAFF. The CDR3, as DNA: TGTGCCAGCAGTGGGGACGGGGTGAACACTGAAGCTTTCTTT.

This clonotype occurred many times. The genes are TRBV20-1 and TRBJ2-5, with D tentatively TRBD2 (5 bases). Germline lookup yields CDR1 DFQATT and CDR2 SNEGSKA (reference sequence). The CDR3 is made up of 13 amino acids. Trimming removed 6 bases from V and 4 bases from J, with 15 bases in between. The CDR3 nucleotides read TGCAGTGCACACACCGGACTTACAGAGACCCAGTACTTC. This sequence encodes CSAHTGLTETQYF.

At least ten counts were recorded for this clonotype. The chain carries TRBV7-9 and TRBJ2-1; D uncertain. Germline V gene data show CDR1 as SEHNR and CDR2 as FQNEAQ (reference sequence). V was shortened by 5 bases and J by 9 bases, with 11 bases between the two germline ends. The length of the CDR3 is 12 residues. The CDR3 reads CASSKSGSEQFF. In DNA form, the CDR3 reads TGTGCCAGCAGCAAATCGGGTAGTGAGCAGTTCTTC.

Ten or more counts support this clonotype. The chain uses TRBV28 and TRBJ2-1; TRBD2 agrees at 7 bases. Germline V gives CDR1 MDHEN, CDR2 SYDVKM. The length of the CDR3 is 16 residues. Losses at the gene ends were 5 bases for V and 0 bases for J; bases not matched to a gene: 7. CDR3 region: CASSTLAPSSYNEQFF. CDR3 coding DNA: TGTGCCAGCAGTACACTAGCGCCCAGCTCCTACAATGAGCAGTTCTTC. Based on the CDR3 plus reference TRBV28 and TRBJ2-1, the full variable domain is DVKVTQSSRYLVKRTGEKVFLECVQDMDHENMFWYRQDPGLGLRLIYFSYDVKMKEKGDIPEGYSVSREKKERFSLILESASTNQTSMYLCASSTLAPSSYNEQFFGPGTRLTVL.

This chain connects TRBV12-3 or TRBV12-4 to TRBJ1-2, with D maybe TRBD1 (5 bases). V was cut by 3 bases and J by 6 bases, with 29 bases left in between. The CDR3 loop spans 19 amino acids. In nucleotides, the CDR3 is TGTGCCAGCAGTTTTTTTAATCGACGAAAGGCTAGGGGCAATAATGGCTACACCTTC. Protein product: CASSFFNRRKARGNNGYTF.

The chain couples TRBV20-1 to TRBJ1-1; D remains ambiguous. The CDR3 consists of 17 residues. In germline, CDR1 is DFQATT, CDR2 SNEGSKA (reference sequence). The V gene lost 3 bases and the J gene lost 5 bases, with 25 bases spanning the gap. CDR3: CSASHWASVDTGTEAFF. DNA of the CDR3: TGCAGTGCTAGTCATTGGGCATCTGTCGACACGGGTACTGAAGCTTTCTTT.

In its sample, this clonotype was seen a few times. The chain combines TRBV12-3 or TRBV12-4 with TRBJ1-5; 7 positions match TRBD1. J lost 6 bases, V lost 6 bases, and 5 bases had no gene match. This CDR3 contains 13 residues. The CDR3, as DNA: TGTGCCAGCAGCCTGACAGGGTTTCAGCCCCAGCATTTT. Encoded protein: CASSLTGFQPQHF.